This section outlines one TCR beta chain sequence together with its context. What it binds is not known. This sample is drawn from a study of T cells after yellow fever vaccination. Germline V gene data show CDR1 as WNHNN and CDR2 as SYGVQD (reference sequence). V was pared by 0 bases and J by 4 bases, with 15 bases of the junction left unmatched. The CDR3 is 20 residues long. One entry per CDR3 protein, called by TCRdb with MiXCR from the 5' RACE reads. This repertoire shows 400,000 to 650,000 distinct CDR3 sequences, 20% to 25% found once; its top ten account for 16%. Regarding the study as a whole: It was a weaker secondary response, yet one that peaked faster, at day 5 versus 15. Subsequent to the booster, the majority of primary-vaccination clones reappeared (roughly 95% CD4, about 90% CD8).

The sample consisted of PBMCs, taken about 20 days after the first yellow fever vaccination. The rearrangement joins TRBV10-1 to TRBJ2-1; 10 bases line up with TRBD1. This clonotype was obtained from a man aged 18 to 29 who received the YFV17D yellow fever vaccine. The CDR3 sequence is CASSESMKAGTGAKYNEQFF. DNA for the CDR3: TGCGCCAGCAGTGAGTCGATGAAAGCCGGGACAGGGGCCAAATACAATGAGCAGTTCTTC.